These 30 T cell receptor beta chains were sequenced from one sample in a study of blood T cell repertoires in COVID-19. Profiled with immunoSEQ multiplex PCR; TCRdb holds only in-frame clones, not every one. The sample yields about 170,000 clones, about 81% seen once. The sample taken for sequencing was peripheral blood. The origin of the receptors is a woman in her 70s with acute or convalescent COVID-19.

The chain combines TRBV2 with TRBJ2-6, with TRBD2 identical over 8 bases. In germline, CDR1 is SNHLY, CDR2 FYNNEI. With 7 bases clipped from V and 2 bases from J, the junction kept 7 bases outside the gene matches. The CDR3 is made up of 16 amino acids. CDR3 coding DNA: TGTGCCAGCAAACAGCGGGAGACACCTGGGGCCAACGTCCTGACTTTC. This translates into CASKQRETPGANVLTF.

This sequence joins TRBV28 and TRBJ1-2; tentative D call: TRBD1 (6 bases). This CDR3 is built from 15 residues. V lost 7 bases and J lost 4, with 19 bases in between. Germline loops: CDR1 MDHEN, CDR2 SYDVKM. DNA for the CDR3: TGTGCCAGCATGCGTCCAGGGGCGAGGGTCTATGGCTACACCTTC. This encodes CASMRPGARVYGYTF.

This clone appeared a single time. In DNA, the CDR3 is TGTGCCATCAGTGGACAGGGCGAAGCTTTCTTT. It specifies CAISGQGEAFF. The gene calls are TRBV10-3 and TRBJ1-1, with 7 bases aligning to TRBD1. Germline V CDR1 and CDR2: ENHRY, SYGVKD. V shed 4 bases and J 8 bases; nucleotides not matched to a gene: 1. CDR3 length: 11 residues.

This chain joins TRBV6-5 and TRBJ2-5, with D maybe TRBD2 (5 bases). CDR1 and CDR2 (germline): MNHEY, SVGAGI. V gave up 3 bases and J gave up 7 bases, with 6 bases separating them. The CDR3 has 11 residues. The CDR3 bases are TGTGCCAGCAGTTATGAGGGGACCCAGTACTTC. Translation gives CASSYEGTQYF.

This sequence joins TRBV7-2 and TRBJ2-3; D may be TRBD2 (5 bases). CDR1 and CDR2 (germline): SGHTA, FQGNSA. The CDR3 totals 16 residues. With 4 bases removed from V and 5 bases from J, the gap between germline ends came to 19 bases. CDR3 loop: CASSSGLALEKDTQYF. In DNA, the CDR3 is TGTGCCAGCAGCTCTGGATTGGCACTAGAAAAAGATACGCAGTATTTT.

The J gene is TRBJ1-1, the V gene TRBV18, with 7 bases fitting TRBD1. The junction had 16 bases not matched to a gene; V was cut back by 1 base and J by 5 bases. This CDR3 comprises 18 residues. Germline V gene sequence: CDR1 KGHSH, CDR2 LQKENI. CDR3 nucleotides: TGTGCCAGCTCACCACAGGGGGCTACCTGGGGGGCTAGGACTGAAGCTTTCTTT. This codes for CASSPQGATWGARTEAFF.

This chain connects TRBV13 to TRBJ1-3; a weak D match, TRBD1 (6 bases). Germline V gene lookup returns CDR1 PRHDT and CDR2 FYEKMQ (reference sequence). Trimming took off 5 bases at V and 2 bases at J, with 10 bases between the two ends. The CDR3 runs 14 residues. The chain's CDR3 is CASSPGTPGNTIYF. The CDR3 DNA follows: TGTGCCAGCAGCCCAGGGACACCTGGAAACACCATATATTTT.

The chain combines TRBV28 with TRBJ1-2; D might be TRBD1 (6 bases). Trimming left V 2 bases short and J 7 bases short, with 11 bases between. This CDR3 contains 13 residues. Germline loops: CDR1 MDHEN, CDR2 SYDVKM. This CDR3 reads CASSLDRRTGYTF. The CDR3 coding sequence is TGTGCCAGCAGTTTAGACAGGAGGACTGGCTACACCTTC.

This sequence joins TRBV11-2 and TRBJ1-3; 7 nucleotides agree with TRBD1. The CDR3 covers 15 residues. CDR1 is SGHAT and CDR2 is FQNNGV in the germline V gene. With 3 bases clipped from V and 3 bases from J, the junction kept 5 bases outside the gene matches. The CDR3 DNA reads as TGTGCCAGCAGCTTTGCGGCAGGGGGTGGAAACACCATATATTTT. Amino acid sequence: CASSFAAGGGNTIYF.

The chain carries TRBV12-3 or TRBV12-4 and TRBJ2-7; TRBD2 aligns across 7 bases. This CDR3 has 13 amino acids. With 7 bases clipped from V and 2 bases from J, the junction kept 5 bases outside the gene matches. CDR3 residues: CASTPGLTYEQYF. CDR3 nucleotides: TGTGCCAGCACTCCGGGACTAACCTACGAGCAGTACTTC.

This chain joins TRBV28 and TRBJ1-5; D is undetermined. V lost 7 bases to trimming and J lost 0 bases, with 10 bases between them. The CDR3 spans 14 residues. CDR1 MDHEN and CDR2 SYDVKM come from the germline V gene. The CDR3 nucleotides are TGTGCCAGCAACAGCCTCTATAGCAATCAGCCCCAGCATTTT. It specifies CASNSLYSNQPQHF.

The V gene is TRBV30, the J gene TRBJ1-1; the match to TRBD1 covers 9 bases. V lost 4 bases to trimming and J lost 6 bases; unmatched junction nucleotides: 9. This CDR3 has 14 amino acids. CDR1 and CDR2 (germline): GTSNPN, SVGIG (reference sequence). The CDR3 sequence is CAWTTTGGHSEAFF. CDR3 nucleotide sequence: TGTGCCTGGACAACAACAGGGGGCCACTCTGAAGCTTTCTTT.

V gene TRBV4-3 combines with J gene TRBJ2-2; D is possibly TRBD2 (5 bases). V shed 0 bases and J shed 4 bases, with 9 bases lying between them. CDR1 and CDR2 from the germline V gene are LGHNA and YSLEER. This CDR3 is built from 15 residues. CDR3: CASSQDGLATGELFF. The CDR3 DNA sequence: TGCGCCAGCAGCCAAGATGGCCTAGCCACCGGGGAGCTGTTTTTT.

V usage is TRBV28 and J usage is TRBJ2-2, with D unresolved. CDR3 length: 15 residues. The germline CDR1 and CDR2 sequences are MDHEN and SYDVKM. The ends were cut back, 2 bases at V and 0 bases at J, with 7 bases in the middle. The CDR3 sequence is CASSLGPSNTGELFF. The CDR3 region has the DNA TGTGCCAGCAGTTTAGGCCCCTCGAACACCGGGGAGCTGTTTTTT.

This rearrangement joins TRBV25-1 to TRBJ2-7, with TRBD2 matching 8 bases. The CDR3 has 16 amino acids. Trimming at V came to 3 bases and at J to 6 bases, leaving 13 bases not matched to a gene. Germline CDR1 and CDR2: MGHDK and SYGVNS. The CDR3 bases are TGTGCCAGCAGTGACCCTCACAGCGGGGGTGGGTTCGAGCAGTACTTC. It translates to CASSDPHSGGGFEQYF.

V is TRBV7-3 and J is TRBJ2-1; 9 bases fit TRBD2. The CDR3 contains 14 residues. The V gene end was trimmed by 8 bases and the J gene end by 5 bases; junction bases not matched to a gene: 7. The germline gives CDR1 SGHTA, CDR2 FQGTGA. The CDR3 loop reads CASSPRGGDNEQFF. In DNA, the CDR3 is TGTGCCAGCTCACCCCGCGGGGGGGACAATGAGCAGTTCTTC.

The V and J genes are TRBV27 and TRBJ2-2; 11 bases map to TRBD2. The germline gives CDR1 MNHEY, CDR2 SMNVEV (reference sequence). With V trimmed by 5 bases and J by 2 bases, 10 bases remained unmatched. CDR3 length: 18 residues. The CDR3: CASSPSTSGTRNTGELFF. CDR3 nucleotides: TGTGCCAGCAGTCCTTCGACTAGCGGGACGAGAAACACCGGGGAGCTGTTTTTT.

This chain uses TRBV18 with TRBJ1-1; tentative D call: TRBD1 (5 bases). V was trimmed by 6 bases and J by 6 bases, leaving 20 bases between them. The CDR3 runs to 15 residues. Germline-derived CDR1 and CDR2 are KGHSH and LQKENI. The CDR3 loop is CASSASGGRRPEAFF. DNA for the CDR3: TGTGCCAGCTCCGCGTCGGGGGGGAGGAGACCTGAAGCTTTCTTT.

V is TRBV21-1 and J is TRBJ1-2; whether TRBD1, the table's D call, matches the DNA was not checked. TRBV21-1 is reported as a pseudogene. The CDR3 sequence is 15 residues long. The CDR3 reads CASTSRGRANYGYTF. The CDR3, as DNA: TGTGCCAGCACCTCCAGGGGCAGAGCTAACTATGGCTACACCTTC.

The V call is TRBV2, the J call TRBJ1-1, with 7 nucleotides matching TRBD1. The J segment lost 1 base and the V segment lost 8 bases, leaving 4 bases of the junction unmatched. The CDR3 is made up of 13 amino acids. The V gene's germline CDR1 is SNHLY and CDR2 FYNNEI. The CDR3 sequence is CASGGQRNTEAFF. The DNA of the CDR3 is TGTGCCAGCGGGGGACAGAGGAACACTGAAGCTTTCTTT.

This clone was seen a handful of times. The gene calls are TRBV2 and TRBJ1-5; TRBD1 matches at 7 bases. V lost 3 bases to trimming and J lost 4 bases; unmatched junction nucleotides: 6. CDR1 is SNHLY, CDR2 FYNNEI, per germline. The CDR3 covers 15 residues. The CDR3, as DNA: TGTGCCAGCAGTGATTATCAGGGGGGAAATCAGCCCCAGCATTTT. Translation gives CASSDYQGGNQPQHF.

This chain connects TRBV30 to TRBJ1-5; D remains unclear. The CDR3 runs to 13 residues. CDR1 is GTSNPN and CDR2 is SVGIG in the germline V gene (reference sequence). Trimming pared 7 bases from V and 0 bases from J, leaving 10 bases between. The CDR3 reads CAYSSDSNQPQHF. CDR3 in DNA: TGTGCCTACAGTTCCGATAGCAATCAGCCCCAGCATTTT.

V and J are TRBV27 and TRBJ2-1; no firm D call. Trimming stripped 5 bases from V and 7 bases from J, with 9 bases between. CDR1 and CDR2 (germline): MNHEY, SMNVEV (reference sequence). This CDR3 is 12 amino acids long. Here the CDR3 DNA reads TGTGCCAGCAGTATGCGTTGGAATGAGCAGTTCTTC. This codes for CASSMRWNEQFF.

CDR3 nucleotide sequence: TGTGCCAGTAGCGACCGGGACAGACTTAGAAACACCATATATTTT. It specifies CASSDRDRLRNTIYF. This chain links TRBV19 with TRBJ1-3; 7 bases map to TRBD1. Per the germline V gene, CDR1 is LNHDA and CDR2 is SQIVND (reference sequence). The CDR3 has 15 amino acids. Germline trimming cut 6 bases from V and 5 bases from J; bases unmatched to any gene: 10.

V usage is TRBV3-1 (or the pseudogene TRBV3-2) and J usage is TRBJ2-1; 14 bases map to TRBD2. Germline CDR1 and CDR2: LGHDT and YNNKEL (reference sequence). The V segment lost 8 bases and the J segment 5 bases; nucleotides outside the gene matches: 14. This CDR3 spans 18 amino acids. The CDR3: CASCNGTSGSIGHNEQFF. CDR3 coding DNA: TGTGCCAGCTGCAACGGGACTAGCGGGAGCATAGGTCACAATGAGCAGTTCTTC.

The gene calls are TRBV19 and TRBJ2-2; TRBD2 is a possible D gene (6 bases). Trimming stripped 3 bases from V and 0 bases from J, with 11 bases between. The CDR3 has 16 residues. Germline V gene sequence: CDR1 LNHDA, CDR2 SQIVND (reference sequence). CDR3 DNA sequence: TGTGCCAGTAGTATTCAACCGGGAGCGAACACCGGGGAGCTGTTTTTT. Translating it yields CASSIQPGANTGELFF.

This chain joins TRBV19 and TRBJ1-1; D is ambiguous. Between the trimmed V and J ends, which lost 0 bases and 7 bases, there was a span of 12 bases. This CDR3 region has 14 residues. Per germline, CDR1 LNHDA and CDR2 SQIVND (reference sequence). The CDR3 reads CASSIDKRPREAFF. CDR3 DNA: TGTGCCAGTAGTATAGATAAGCGACCGCGTGAAGCTTTCTTT.

The V call is TRBV12-3 or TRBV12-4, the J call TRBJ1-6, with D possibly matching TRBD1 (5 bases). CDR3 size: 12 residues. Deletions cut 6 bases from V and 7 bases from J, with 7 bases between. CDR3 nucleotides: TGTGCCAGCAGCAGACAGAATTCACCCCTCCACTTT. It specifies CASSRQNSPLHF.

V usage is TRBV19 and J usage is TRBJ1-5; possible D gene TRBD1, 5 bases. The CDR3 has 13 amino acids. The V end was cut by 4 bases, the J end by 7 bases, with 11 bases between. Germline values: CDR1 LNHDA, CDR2 SQIVND (reference sequence). The CDR3 DNA reads as TGTGCCAGTAGTACGGGGGGAGAACAGCCCCAGCATTTT. Its protein is CASSTGGEQPQHF.

V and J are TRBV5-4 and TRBJ1-2; D is undetermined. Trimming shortened V by 1 base and J by 7 bases, and 11 bases separated the two germline ends. Germline values: CDR1 SGHNT, CDR2 YYREEE (reference sequence). The CDR3 is 13 residues long. CDR3 residues: CASSLRGTVGYTF. DNA for the CDR3: TGTGCCAGCAGCTTGCGGGGTACGGTTGGCTACACCTTC. Full variable domain (remainder filled in from reference TRBV5-4 and TRBJ1-2): ETGVTQSPTHLIKTRGQQVTLRCSSQSGHNTVSWYQQALGQGPQFIFQYYREEENGRGNFPPRFSGLQFPNYSSELNVNALELDDSALYLCASSLRGTVGYTFGSGTRLTVV.